The 30 T cell receptor beta chains below come from one sample, sequenced in a study of cytomegalovirus exposure and HLA in healthy donors (dated by TCRdb to 2016 to 2017). Libraries were prepared through the immunoSEQ multiplex PCR assay. For the multiplex PCR, a mixture combining 60 forward primers for TCR Vbeta segments and 13 reverse primers for TCR Jbeta segments was used. In its TCRdb copy, this immuneACCESS table keeps in-frame sequences only and misses some clones. Where compared with another copy, unresolved V genes explain less than half of these, and the others have no known cause. Counted in this sample were 150,000 or so clones; around three quarters of them appeared once. The ten most abundant clones make up 6.5% to 7% of the sample. Sequencing input: PBMCs. The receptors come from a middle-aged woman in good health and CMV-seropositive.

The chain combines TRBV5-4 with TRBJ2-3, with D unresolved. Between the trimmed V and J ends, which lost 4 bases and 5 bases, there was a span of 14 bases. The CDR3 length is 14 residues. Germline V lookup: CDR1 SGHNT, CDR2 YYREEE (reference sequence). In DNA form, the CDR3 reads TGTGCCAGCAGCCCCTGGGCCTCTGGAGATACGCAGTATTTT. Amino acid sequence: CASSPWASGDTQYF.

The genes are TRBV7-6 and TRBJ2-2, with a tentative D call TRBD2 (6 bases). V was shortened by 5 bases and J by 7 bases, with 20 bases between the two germline ends. Germline CDR1 is SGHVS and CDR2 is FNYEAQ. This CDR3 has 16 residues. The CDR3 sequence is CASSQNWALGGGELFF. As DNA, the CDR3 is TGTGCCAGCAGCCAGAACTGGGCCCTGGGGGGCGGGGAGCTGTTTTTT.

The chain recombines TRBV30 with TRBJ1-3; TRBD1 is a possible D gene (5 bases). This CDR3 comprises 12 residues. CDR1 GTSNPN and CDR2 SVGIG come from the germline V gene (reference sequence). Trimming left V 7 bases short and J 0 bases short, with 7 bases between. As DNA, the CDR3 is TGTGCCTCTGACAGCTCTGGAAACACCATATATTTT. Protein sequence: CASDSSGNTIYF.

A few counts support this clone. The identical CDR3 is also encoded by other nucleotide sequences in the sample. The rearrangement uses TRBV2 and TRBJ2-1, with unresolved D. V dropped 7 bases and J dropped 5 bases, with 6 bases sitting between them. CDR3 length: 11 residues. The germline gives CDR1 SNHLY, CDR2 FYNNEI. CDR3: CASTQNNEQFF. The CDR3 DNA follows: TGTGCCAGCACCCAGAACAATGAGCAGTTCTTC.

This clone appeared once. V and J are TRBV6-6 and TRBJ1-5; D gene ambiguous. There are 15 residues in the CDR3. In germline, CDR1 is MNHNY, CDR2 SVGAGI (reference sequence). Trimming took off 2 bases at V and 2 bases at J, with 10 bases between the two ends. The CDR3 DNA follows: TGTGCCAGCAGTTACGACCCCCAGGGCAATCAGCCCCAGCATTTT. It encodes CASSYDPQGNQPQHF.

The J gene is TRBJ1-4, the V gene TRBV27; D call uncertain. Trimming removed 0 bases at V and 10 bases at J, with 15 bases between. The CDR3 is 15 residues long. Germline V gene lookup returns CDR1 MNHEY and CDR2 SMNVEV (reference sequence). In DNA form, the CDR3 reads TGTGCCAGCAGTTTATCCCCCGAGTCCTCGGGAAAACTGTTTTTT. Protein sequence: CASSLSPESSGKLFF.

This clone has just a few counts. This sequence joins TRBV28 and TRBJ2-7; 7 bases match TRBD1. Germline loops: CDR1 MDHEN, CDR2 SYDVKM. V dropped 5 bases and J dropped 3; count of bases not matched to a gene: 10. This CDR3 has 15 residues. This CDR3 reads CASSPGGTALYEQYF. In DNA, the CDR3 is TGTGCCAGCAGTCCCGGTGGGACAGCCCTCTACGAGCAGTACTTC.

The V call is TRBV11-2, the J call TRBJ1-2, with TRBD1 matching 8 bases. Germline CDR1 is SGHAT and CDR2 is FQNNGV. This CDR3 is 13 amino acids long. V lost 2 bases and J lost 7; bases outside the gene matches: 3. The DNA of the CDR3 is TGTGCCAGCAGCTTATCGACAGGGGTTGGCTACACCTTC. The encoded protein is CASSLSTGVGYTF.

This rearrangement joins TRBV7-9 to TRBJ2-5; 7 nucleotides line up with TRBD2. Per germline, CDR1 SEHNR and CDR2 FQNEAQ (reference sequence). J gave up 4 bases and V 5 bases, and 7 bases lay outside the gene matches. The CDR3 consists of 14 residues. CDR3 protein: CASSPAGTTETQYF. In DNA form, the CDR3 reads TGTGCCAGCAGCCCCGCCGGGACTACAGAGACCCAGTACTTC.

J is TRBJ1-3 and V is TRBV18; D is undetermined. This CDR3 has 17 residues. CDR1 and CDR2 from the germline V gene are KGHSH and LQKENI. V gave up 0 bases and J gave up 0 bases, with 12 bases separating them. The CDR3 loop reads CASSPPVGQPSGNTIYF. For the CDR3, the DNA is TGTGCCAGCTCACCACCGGTTGGGCAGCCCTCTGGAAACACCATATATTTT.

The gene calls are TRBV7-9 and TRBJ1-4; D gene unclear. The germline V and J ends were trimmed by 2 bases and 5 bases, with 9 bases remaining between them. Germline CDR1 is SEHNR and CDR2 is FQNEAQ (reference sequence). This CDR3 is built from 14 residues. CDR3 bases: TGTGCCAGCAGCTTATCAGGATTGAATGAAAAACTGTTTTTT. Protein sequence: CASSLSGLNEKLFF.

V is TRBV12-5 and J is TRBJ2-3; 11 positions agree with TRBD1. V shed 9 bases, J shed 5 bases, and the junction held 7 bases outside the gene matches. The CDR3 runs 14 residues. The germline CDR1 and CDR2 sequences are LGHNT and FRNRAP. The CDR3 protein is CASHRTGGIDTQYF. The CDR3 nucleotides are TGTGCTAGCCACAGGACAGGGGGCATAGATACGCAGTATTTT.

The V call is TRBV7-3, the J call TRBJ2-2, with a weak D call TRBD2 (5 bases). Trimming shortened V by 5 bases and J by 6 bases, and 10 bases separated the two germline ends. Germline V CDR1 and CDR2: SGHTA, FQGTGA. The length of the CDR3 is 13 residues. DNA of the CDR3: TGTGCCAGCAGCAAAATAGCGCCCGGGGAGCTGTTTTTT. Translating it yields CASSKIAPGELFF.

This clone was counted once. The V call is TRBV10-3, the J call TRBJ1-1; 9 bases line up with TRBD1. V lost 5 bases, J lost 1 base, and 5 bases stayed unmatched. This CDR3 region has 15 residues. Germline CDR1 and CDR2: ENHRY and SYGVKD. The CDR3 region has the DNA TGTGCCATCAGTAAATCGGGACAGGGGAACACTGAAGCTTTCTTT. Protein: CAISKSGQGNTEAFF.

This sequence joins TRBV5-1 and TRBJ2-7; possible D gene TRBD1, 5 bases. The CDR3 runs to 13 residues. Deletions cut 6 bases from V and 4 bases from J, with 14 bases between. The V gene's germline CDR1 is SGHRS and CDR2 YFSETQ. The CDR3 sequence is CASTAGPSYEQYF. CDR3 in DNA: TGCGCCAGCACGGCAGGGCCCTCGTACGAGCAGTACTTC.

The rearrangement links TRBV7-3 to TRBJ2-3; tentative D call: TRBD1 (5 bases). There are 14 residues in the CDR3. V lost 5 bases and J lost 2, with 11 bases in between. The V gene's germline CDR1 is SGHTA and CDR2 FQGTGA. CDR3 residues: CASSTGPYTDTQYF. The CDR3 DNA reads as TGTGCCAGCAGCACAGGACCCTACACAGATACGCAGTATTTT.

The V call is TRBV6-5, the J call TRBJ2-5, with TRBD2 matching over 10 bases. This CDR3 spans 16 amino acids. The J segment lost 4 bases and the V segment lost 0 bases, leaving 5 bases of the junction unmatched. Germline V lookup: CDR1 MNHEY, CDR2 SVGAGI. CDR3 loop: CASSYSRTSGVETQYF. In DNA, the CDR3 is TGTGCCAGCAGTTACTCTCGCACTAGCGGGGTAGAGACCCAGTACTTC.

The chain employs TRBV5-1 and TRBJ2-7; TRBD1 is a possible D gene (6 bases). This CDR3 spans 17 amino acids. CDR1 is SGHRS and CDR2 is YFSETQ in the germline V gene. The V and J ends lost 4 bases and 0 bases respectively, with 20 bases between them. In DNA form, the CDR3 reads TGCGCCAGCAGCCCCCCAATGCAGGGGCCGAGCTCCTACGAGCAGTACTTC. This codes for CASSPPMQGPSSYEQYF.

The CDR3 region is CASSRPTDPGGYTF. CDR3 DNA: TGTGCCAGCAGCCGCCCGACGGATCCAGGTGGCTACACCTTC. The chain combines TRBV7-6 with TRBJ1-2; D is undetermined. CDR3 length: 14 amino acids. V was pared by 5 bases and J by 7 bases, with 17 bases between. The germline gives CDR1 SGHVS, CDR2 FNYEAQ.

The J gene is TRBJ2-3, the V gene TRBV29-1; TRBD2 might be the D (5 bases). The CDR3 has 11 residues. V shed 5 bases and J shed 8 bases, with 11 bases lying between them. CDR1 and CDR2 (germline): SQVTM, ANQGSEA. In DNA form, the CDR3 reads TGCAGCGTTTTGACGGGATTTACGCAGTATTTT. As protein: CSVLTGFTQYF.

This clone was counted a few times. The V call is TRBV5-1, the J call TRBJ2-6; D gene unclear. Trimming removed 3 bases from V and 0 bases from J, with 7 bases in between. Germline V CDR1 and CDR2: SGHRS, YFSETQ. The length of the CDR3 is 15 residues. The chain's CDR3 is CASSSTYSGANVLTF. In DNA form, the CDR3 reads TGCGCCAGCAGCTCGACTTACTCTGGGGCCAACGTCCTGACTTTC.

The gene calls are TRBV19 and TRBJ1-5; D is possibly TRBD1 (6 bases). CDR1 is LNHDA, CDR2 SQIVND, per germline (reference sequence). Between the trimmed V and J ends, which lost 5 bases and 3 bases, there was a span of 11 bases. CDR3 length: 14 residues. The CDR3 loop is CASSGTGINQPQHF. In DNA form, the CDR3 reads TGTGCCAGTAGTGGCACAGGGATCAATCAGCCCCAGCATTTT. The full variable domain, its missing parts supplied by reference TRBV19 and TRBJ1-5, is DGGITQSPKYLFRKEGQNVTLSCEQNLNHDAMYWYRQDPGQGLRLIYYSQIVNDFQKGDIAEGYSVSREKKESFPLTVTSAQKNPTAFYLCASSGTGINQPQHFGDGTRLSIL.

This sequence joins TRBV19 and TRBJ2-2; 9 bases fit TRBD1. Germline V CDR1 and CDR2: LNHDA, SQIVND (reference sequence). This CDR3 spans 14 amino acids. The CDR3 sequence: CASFRTGVTGELFF. The CDR3, as DNA: TGTGCTTCCTTCCGGACAGGGGTGACCGGGGAGCTGTTTTTT.

This clone is a singleton in its sample. The genes are TRBV6-1 and TRBJ2-1; 7 bases map to TRBD1. The germline V gene encodes CDR1 MNHNS and CDR2 SASEGT. The ends lost 6 bases at V and 3 bases at J; junction bases unmatched: 5. The CDR3 spans 14 residues. The CDR3 protein is CASRPDRFYNEQFF. CDR3 bases: TGTGCCAGCAGACCGGACAGGTTCTACAATGAGCAGTTCTTC.

The chain uses TRBV6-6 and TRBJ1-2, with D unresolved. The length of the CDR3 is 12 residues. With 7 bases removed from V and 8 bases from J, the gap between germline ends came to 14 bases. The V gene's germline CDR1 is MNHNY and CDR2 SVGAGI (reference sequence). In DNA form, the CDR3 reads TGTGCCAGCAAGCCAACCGACACCGGCTACACCTTC. This codes for CASKPTDTGYTF.

This chain uses TRBV18 with TRBJ1-1; possibly TRBD1 for D (5 bases). Trimming shortened V by 3 bases and J by 1 base, and 9 bases separated the two germline ends. Germline V gene data show CDR1 as KGHSH and CDR2 as LQKENI. The CDR3 spans 14 residues. The chain's CDR3 is CASSPVTGNTEAFF. The CDR3 bases are TGTGCCAGCTCACCCGTAACAGGGAACACTGAAGCTTTCTTT.

V is TRBV6-6 and J is TRBJ1-1; D perhaps matches TRBD1 (5 bases). The V and J ends lost 10 bases and 2 bases respectively, with 14 bases between them. Germline assignment: CDR1 MNHNY and CDR2 SVGAGI (reference sequence). CDR3 length: 13 amino acids. The chain's CDR3 is CATTGTANTEAFF. The CDR3 nucleotides are TGTGCCACTACCGGGACTGCAAACACTGAAGCTTTCTTT.

The chain links TRBV13 to TRBJ2-5; 7 bases are a match to TRBD2. The end of the DNA fits TRBJ2-7 better, so the J call may be wrong. The CDR3 is 17 residues long. CDR1 PRHDT and CDR2 FYEKMQ come from the germline V gene (reference sequence). As DNA, the CDR3 is TGTGCCAGCAGCCACCTCACCCTCGGACTAGGAACCTACGAGCAGTACTTC. Its translation is CASSHLTLGLGTYEQYF.

The chain links TRBV15 to TRBJ1-5; no clear D gene. V dropped 0 bases and J dropped 4 bases, with 13 bases sitting between them. This CDR3 is built from 16 residues. Germline values: CDR1 LNHNV, CDR2 YYDKDF (reference sequence). The CDR3 here is CATSRDRQAGNQPQHF. For the CDR3, the DNA is TGTGCCACCAGCAGAGATAGGCAGGCGGGGAATCAGCCCCAGCATTTT.

The chain is built from TRBV15 and TRBJ1-1, with 10 positions matching TRBD1. There are 17 residues in the CDR3. CDR1 is LNHNV, CDR2 YYDKDF, per germline (reference sequence). Trimming at V came to 2 bases and at J to 0 bases, leaving 6 bases not matched to a gene. CDR3 residues: CATSRPGTGVVNTEAFF. CDR3 DNA sequence: TGTGCCACCAGCAGACCCGGGACAGGGGTAGTGAACACTGAAGCTTTCTTT.